The TCR beta chain under discussion was sequenced for a study of response to subunit inactivated influenza vaccine. Findings and limits, study-wide: The authors suggested that few new T cells are recruited per seasonal influenza vaccination.

There are 15 residues in the CDR3. V was pared by 3 bases and J by 0 bases, with 8 bases between. In germline, CDR1 is MNHEY, CDR2 SMNVEV (reference sequence). Each CDR3 protein is one row after TCRdb ran MiXCR on the RT-PCR reads. The sample lists under 200,000 distinct CDR3 sequences; around 12% were seen once. On this clonotype itself: Its target is unknown.

The same data also went into a second study, on T cells expressing NK-cell markers. That work states: Synthesis of TCR beta cDNA relied on 5'RACE template switching carrying UMIs. The HCMV specificity of the expanded NKG2C+ T cell clones stayed unresolved.

The chain recombines TRBV27 with TRBJ2-2; no reliable D call. Sample: CD8+ T cells sorted from PBMCs, taken 11 to 12 days after vaccination. This TCR came from a middle-aged man who received an inactivated influenza vaccine. The CDR3 DNA sequence: TGTGCCAGCAGTTTTCAGTATTCGAACACCGGGGAGCTGTTTTTT. Translating gives CASSFQYSNTGELFF.